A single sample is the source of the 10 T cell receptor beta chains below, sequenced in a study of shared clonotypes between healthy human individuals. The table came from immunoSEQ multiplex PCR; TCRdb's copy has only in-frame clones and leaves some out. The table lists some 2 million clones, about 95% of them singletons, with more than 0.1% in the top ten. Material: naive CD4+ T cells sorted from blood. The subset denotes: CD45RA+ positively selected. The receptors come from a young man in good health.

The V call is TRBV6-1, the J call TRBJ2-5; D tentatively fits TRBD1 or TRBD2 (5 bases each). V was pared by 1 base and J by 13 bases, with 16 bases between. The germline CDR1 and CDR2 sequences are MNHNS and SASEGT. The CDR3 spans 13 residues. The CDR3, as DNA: TGTGCCAGCAGTGAAGGGATGGGGGTAGTGGGGTACTTC. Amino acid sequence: CASSEGMGVVGYF.

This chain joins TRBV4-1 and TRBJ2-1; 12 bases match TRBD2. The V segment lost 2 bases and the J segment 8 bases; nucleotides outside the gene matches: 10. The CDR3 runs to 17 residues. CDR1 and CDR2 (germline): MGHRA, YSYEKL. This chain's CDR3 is CASSQLPSGRARDEQFF. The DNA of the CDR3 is TGCGCCAGCAGCCAACTCCCTAGCGGGAGGGCCAGGGATGAGCAGTTCTTC.

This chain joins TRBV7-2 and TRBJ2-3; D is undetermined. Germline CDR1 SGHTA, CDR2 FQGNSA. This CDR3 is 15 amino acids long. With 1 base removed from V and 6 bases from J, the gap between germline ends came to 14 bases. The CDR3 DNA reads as TGTGCCAGCAGCTTAGAATCCCCCCGAATTGATACGCAGTATTTT. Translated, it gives CASSLESPRIDTQYF.

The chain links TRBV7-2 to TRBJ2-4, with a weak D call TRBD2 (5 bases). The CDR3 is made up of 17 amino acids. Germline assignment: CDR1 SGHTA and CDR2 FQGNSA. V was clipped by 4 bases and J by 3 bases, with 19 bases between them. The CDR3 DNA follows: TGTGCCAGCAGCTCATGGACCCGTGGGAGTGGCAAAAACATTCAGTACTTC. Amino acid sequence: CASSSWTRGSGKNIQYF.

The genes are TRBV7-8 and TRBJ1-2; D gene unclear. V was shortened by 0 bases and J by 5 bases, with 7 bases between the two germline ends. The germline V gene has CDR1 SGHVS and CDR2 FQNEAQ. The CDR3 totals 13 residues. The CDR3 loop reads CASSLAKEYGYTF. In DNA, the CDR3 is TGTGCCAGCAGCTTAGCTAAGGAATATGGCTACACCTTC.

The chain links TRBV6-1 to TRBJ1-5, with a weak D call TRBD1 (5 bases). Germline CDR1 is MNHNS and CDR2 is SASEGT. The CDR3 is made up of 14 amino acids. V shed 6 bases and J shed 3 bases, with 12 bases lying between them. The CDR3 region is CASRNQGNNQPQHF. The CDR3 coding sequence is TGTGCCAGCAGGAATCAGGGAAACAATCAGCCCCAGCATTTT.

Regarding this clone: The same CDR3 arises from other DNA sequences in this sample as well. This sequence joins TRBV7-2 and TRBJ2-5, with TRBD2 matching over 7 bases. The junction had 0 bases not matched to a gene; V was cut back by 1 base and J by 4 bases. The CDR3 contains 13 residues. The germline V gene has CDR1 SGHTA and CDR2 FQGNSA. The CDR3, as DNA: TGTGCCAGCAGCTTAGGCGGGGGAGAGACCCAGTACTTC. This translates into CASSLGGGETQYF.

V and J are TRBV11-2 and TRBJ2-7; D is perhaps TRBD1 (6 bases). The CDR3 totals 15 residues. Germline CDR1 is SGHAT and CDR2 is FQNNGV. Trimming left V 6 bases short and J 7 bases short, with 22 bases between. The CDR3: CASRKDPGQFREQYF. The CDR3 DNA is TGTGCCAGCAGAAAGGACCCGGGACAATTCAGGGAGCAGTACTTC.

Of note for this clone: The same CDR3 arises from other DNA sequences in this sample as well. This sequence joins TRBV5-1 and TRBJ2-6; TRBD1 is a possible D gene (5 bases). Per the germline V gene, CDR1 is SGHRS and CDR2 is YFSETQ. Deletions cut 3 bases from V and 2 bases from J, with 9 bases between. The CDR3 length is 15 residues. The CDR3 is CASSSQGTGANVLTF. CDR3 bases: TGCGCCAGCAGCTCCCAGGGTACTGGGGCCAACGTCCTGACTTTC.

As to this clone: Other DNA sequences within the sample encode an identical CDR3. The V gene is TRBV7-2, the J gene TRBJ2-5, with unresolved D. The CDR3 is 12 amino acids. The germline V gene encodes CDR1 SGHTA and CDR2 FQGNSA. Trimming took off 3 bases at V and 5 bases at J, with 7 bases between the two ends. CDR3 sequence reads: CASSFGGETQYF. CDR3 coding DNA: TGTGCCAGCAGCTTCGGTGGGGAGACCCAGTACTTC.